This TCR beta chain was retrieved from a study of shared clonotypes between healthy human individuals. Methods used by the authors: ImmunoSEQ output lacked quality scores and full-length reads, limiting matched filtering. Profiling relied on immunoSEQ multiplex PCR, and the TCRdb table lists in-frame clones only, not all of them. V and J calls and clone size are those listed in that table; D and trimming were worked out from the DNA. This sample has over 95,000 clones, with 68% found just once. The sample was memory CD8+ T cells sorted from blood. Subset of the sample: CD45RO+ cells pooled with CCR7-negative TemRA cells. The receptor comes from a woman aged 25 to 39 in good health.

CDR3 coding DNA: TGTGCCAGCACCTTCTTTGAGAGCGGGAGTGGGGAGCTGTTTTTT. Translating gives CASTFFESGSGELFF. The chain links TRBV2 to TRBJ2-2; 8 nucleotides agree with TRBD2. V shed 7 bases, J shed 8 bases, and the junction held 12 bases outside the gene matches. The CDR3 has 15 amino acids. Germline V CDR1 and CDR2: SNHLY, FYNNEI. The whole variable domain, filled in from reference TRBV2 and TRBJ2-2, reads EPEVTQTPSHQVTQMGQEVILRCVPISNHLYFYWYRQILGQKVEFLVSFYNNEISEKSEIFDDQFSVERPDGSNFTLKIRSTKLEDSAMYFCASTFFESGSGELFFGEGSRLTVL.